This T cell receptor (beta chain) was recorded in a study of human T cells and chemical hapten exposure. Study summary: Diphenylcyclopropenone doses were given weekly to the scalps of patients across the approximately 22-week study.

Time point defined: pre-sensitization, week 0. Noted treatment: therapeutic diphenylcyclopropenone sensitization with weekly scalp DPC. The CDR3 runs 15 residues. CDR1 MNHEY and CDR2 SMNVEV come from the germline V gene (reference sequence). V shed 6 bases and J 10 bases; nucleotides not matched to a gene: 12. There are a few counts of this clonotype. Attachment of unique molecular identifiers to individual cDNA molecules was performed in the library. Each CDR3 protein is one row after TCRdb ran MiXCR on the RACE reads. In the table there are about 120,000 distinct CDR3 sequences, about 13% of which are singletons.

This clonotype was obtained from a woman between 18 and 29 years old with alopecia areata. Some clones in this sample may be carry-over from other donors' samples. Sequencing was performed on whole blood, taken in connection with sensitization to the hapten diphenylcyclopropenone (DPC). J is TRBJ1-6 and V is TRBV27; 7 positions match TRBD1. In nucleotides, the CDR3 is TGTGCCAGCAGGGCACTGGACAGGCTTCGATCACCCCTCCACTTT. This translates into CASRALDRLRSPLHF.